This T cell receptor (beta chain) derives from a study of CD8+ T cells in alopecia areata. Looking at the study overall: In an open-label trial, patients got 5 to 10 mg tofacitinib twice daily. Findings of the study overall: Across lesional scalp, and particularly alopecia totalis/universalis, clonality surpassed that of normal scalp.

Reverse transcribed after extraction, RNA yielded cDNA as the sequencing template. This table comes from immunoSEQ multiplex PCR, and its TCRdb copy is limited to in-frame clones, with some not included. This repertoire shows more than 110,000 clones, roughly 62% found once; its top ten account for nearly 6.5%. This clone was seen just once. Its antigen is undetermined. Trimming cost V 1 base and J 3 bases, with 8 bases left between them. CDR1 is SGHAT, CDR2 FQNNGV, per germline. The CDR3 loop spans 14 amino acids. Researchers took lesional scalp punch biopsies and peripheral blood from people who were alopecia areata patients.

The receptor was isolated from a human donor with alopecia areata. Sequencing was performed on CD4+ T cells sorted from blood, taken at week 0. The chain joins TRBV11-2 to TRBJ2-3; D gene ambiguous. CDR3 region: CASSLVPGTDTQYF. The CDR3 nucleotides read TGTGCCAGCAGCTTAGTTCCCGGGACAGATACGCAGTATTTT.